Sequencing of this T cell receptor (beta chain) was carried out in a study of blood T cell repertoires in COVID-19. Germline V CDR1 and CDR2: SEHNR, FQNEAQ (reference sequence). CDR3 length: 14 amino acids. The V end lost 4 bases, the J end lost 0 bases, and 8 bases lay between the germline ends. Seattle patients were enrolled while actively infected and followed longitudinally. In the source study's methods: Counts of nucleated cells, estimated from reference gene primer amplification, were obtained. Libraries were prepared by immunoSEQ multiplex PCR; TCRdb keeps only in-frame clonotypes and omits some of them. Clonal size and the V and J genes are those of that table, whereas D and trimming came from the DNA. The table has some 200,000 clones, 83% seen once.

This receptor was identified in a woman aged 25 to 45 with COVID-19, enrolled during active disease. The rearrangement uses TRBV7-9 and TRBJ2-3; weak D call: TRBD1 (5 bases). Sequenced material: peripheral blood. The CDR3 spells CASSSTVSTDTQYF. The DNA for the CDR3 is TGTGCCAGCAGCTCGACAGTAAGCACAGATACGCAGTATTTT.